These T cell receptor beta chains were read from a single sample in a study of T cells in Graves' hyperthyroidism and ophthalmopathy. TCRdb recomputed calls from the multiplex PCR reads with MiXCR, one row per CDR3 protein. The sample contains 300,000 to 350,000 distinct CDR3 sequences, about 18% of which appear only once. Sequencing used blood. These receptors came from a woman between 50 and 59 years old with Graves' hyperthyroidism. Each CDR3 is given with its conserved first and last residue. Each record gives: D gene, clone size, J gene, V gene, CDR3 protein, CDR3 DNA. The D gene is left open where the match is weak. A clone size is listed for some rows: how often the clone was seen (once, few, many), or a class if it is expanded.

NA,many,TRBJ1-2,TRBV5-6,CASSLIVQNYGYTF,TGTGCCAGCAGCTTGATTGTTCAGAATTATGGCTACACCTTC
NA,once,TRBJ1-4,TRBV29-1,CSAAGRLNEKLFF,TGCAGCGCCGCGGGACGGCTTAATGAAAAACTGTTTTTT
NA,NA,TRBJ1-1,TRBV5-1,CASSLAPGSTEAFF,TGCGCCAGCAGCTTGGCCCCAGGGAGCACTGAAGCTTTCTTT
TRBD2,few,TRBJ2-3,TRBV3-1,CASSQEFTSGGMADTQYF,TGTGCCAGCAGCCAAGAGTTTACTAGCGGGGGGATGGCCGATACGCAGTATTTT
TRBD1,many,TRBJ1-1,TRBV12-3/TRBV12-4,CASRPTGSDTEAFF,TGTGCCAGCAGGCCGACAGGGTCCGACACTGAAGCTTTCTTT
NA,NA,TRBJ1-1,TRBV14,CASSLPRGPGTEAFF,TGTGCCAGCAGCCTCCCACGGGGCCCGGGCACTGAAGCTTTCTTT
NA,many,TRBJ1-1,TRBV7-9,CASSLGGPVNTEAFF,TGTGCCAGCAGCTTAGGGGGTCCAGTCAACACTGAAGCTTTCTTT
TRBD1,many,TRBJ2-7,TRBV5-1,CASTLSGTATYEQYF,TGCGCCAGCACCCTATCCGGGACAGCGACCTACGAGCAGTACTTC
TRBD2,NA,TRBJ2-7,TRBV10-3,CAISATSDEQYF,TGTGCCATCAGTGCCACTAGCGACGAGCAGTACTTC
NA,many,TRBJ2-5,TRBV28,CASSSYGNKITGQFRKNQETQYF,TGTGCCAGCAGTTCCTACGGGAATAAAATTACAGGGCAATTTAGGAAAAATCAAGAGACCCAGTACTTC
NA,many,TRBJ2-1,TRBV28,CASAKGWVYNEQFF,TGTGCCAGCGCTAAGGGTTGGGTCTACAATGAGCAGTTCTTC
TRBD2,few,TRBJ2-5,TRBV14,CASRPGTSAQETQYF,TGTGCCAGCAGACCCGGGACTAGCGCCCAAGAGACCCAGTACTTC
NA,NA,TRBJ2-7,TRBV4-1,CASSPKESSYEQYF,TGCGCCAGCAGCCCTAAGGAAAGCTCCTACGAGCAGTACTTC
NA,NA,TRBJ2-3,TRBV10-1,CASSSGTTSDTQYF,TGCGCCAGCAGCTCCGGGACAACGTCGGATACGCAGTATTTT
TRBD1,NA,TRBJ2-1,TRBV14,CASSPRAGDRGYNEQFF,TGTGCCAGCAGCCCTAGGGCAGGGGACAGGGGCTACAATGAGCAGTTCTTC
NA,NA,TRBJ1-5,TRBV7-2,CASSLSGRGQPQHF,TGTGCCAGCAGCCTATCGGGGAGAGGTCAGCCCCAGCATTTT
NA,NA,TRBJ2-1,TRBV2,CASVRGNSYNEQFF,TGTGCCAGCGTGAGGGGAAACTCCTACAATGAGCAGTTCTTC
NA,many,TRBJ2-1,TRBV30,CAWSVMVPGNEQFF,TGTGCCTGGAGTGTAATGGTCCCAGGAAATGAGCAGTTCTTC
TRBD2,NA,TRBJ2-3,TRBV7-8,CASSTPGTSGAVSSTDTQYF,TGTGCCAGCAGCACCCCCGGGACTAGCGGGGCAGTATCTAGCACAGATACGCAGTATTTT
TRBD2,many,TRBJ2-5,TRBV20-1,CSARGLTSGQETQYF,TGCAGTGCTAGGGGTTTGACTAGCGGACAAGAGACCCAGTACTTC
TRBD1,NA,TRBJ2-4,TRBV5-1,CASSGGTGGGKNIQYF,TGCGCCAGCAGCGGGGGGACAGGGGGCGGCAAAAACATTCAGTACTTC
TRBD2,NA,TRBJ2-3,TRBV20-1,CSAQYSGASDTQYF,TGCAGTGCACAGTATAGCGGGGCATCGGATACGCAGTATTTT
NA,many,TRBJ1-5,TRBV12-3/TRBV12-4,CASSLGANQPQHF,TGTGCCAGCAGTTTAGGGGCGAATCAGCCCCAGCATTTT
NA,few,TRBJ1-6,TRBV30,CAWNRDDRPLHF,TGTGCCTGGAACAGGGACGACCGGCCCCTCCACTTT
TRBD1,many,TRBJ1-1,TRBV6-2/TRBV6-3,CASSYFPRTGTEAFF,TGTGCCAGCAGTTACTTTCCTAGGACAGGGACTGAAGCTTTCTTT
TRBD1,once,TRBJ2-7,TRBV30,CAWSLTRDRGYEQYF,TGTGCCTGGAGTTTGACCCGGGACAGGGGTTACGAGCAGTACTTC
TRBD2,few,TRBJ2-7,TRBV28,CASSLRGTRGEQYF,TGTGCCAGCAGTTTACGGGGGACTAGGGGCGAGCAGTACTTC
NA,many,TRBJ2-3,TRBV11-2,CASSPRPSHGTDTQYF,TGTGCCAGCAGTCCACGACCCTCCCACGGCACAGATACGCAGTATTTT
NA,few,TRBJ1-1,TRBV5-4,CASSLIMTARTEAFF,TGTGCCAGCAGCTTGATAATGACAGCCCGGACTGAAGCTTTCTTT
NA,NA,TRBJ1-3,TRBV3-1,CASSQAYASANTIYF,TGTGCCAGCAGCCAAGCTTATGCCTCCGCAAACACCATATATTTT
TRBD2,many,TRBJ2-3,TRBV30,CASQSGTSGRPTDTQYF,TGTGCCTCACAATCCGGGACTAGCGGGAGGCCCACAGATACGCAGTATTTT
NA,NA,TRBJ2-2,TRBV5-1,CASSLGGTPGELFF,TGCGCCAGCAGCTTGGGGGGGACGCCCGGGGAGCTGTTTTTT
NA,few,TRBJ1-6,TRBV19,CASSIGTSVGSPLHF,TGTGCCAGTAGTATAGGGACATCCGTCGGTTCACCCCTCCACTTT
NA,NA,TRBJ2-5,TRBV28,CASSFEGPKGETQYF,TGTGCCAGCAGTTTTGAAGGGCCCAAAGGGGAGACCCAGTACTTC
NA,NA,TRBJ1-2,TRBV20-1,CSASQAGSTYGYTF,TGCAGTGCTAGTCAGGCGGGATCAACCTATGGCTACACCTTC
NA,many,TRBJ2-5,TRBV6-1,CASSPLQVGGETQYF,TGTGCCAGCAGCCCGTTACAGGTCGGAGGGGAGACCCAGTACTTC
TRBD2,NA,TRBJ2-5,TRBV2,CASTKGREETQYF,TGTGCCAGCACCAAAGGGAGGGAAGAGACCCAGTACTTC
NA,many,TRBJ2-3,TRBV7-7,CASSPGRKRTDTQYF,TGTGCTAGCAGCCCCGGACGGAAACGCACAGATACGCAGTATTTT
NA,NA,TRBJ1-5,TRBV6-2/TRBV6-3,CATNLGGNQPQHF,TGTGCCACGAATCTAGGAGGCAATCAGCCCCAGCATTTT
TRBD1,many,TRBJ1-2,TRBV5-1,CASSLAPDRGEDGYTF,TGCGCCAGCAGCTTGGCCCCGGACAGGGGCGAAGATGGCTACACCTTC
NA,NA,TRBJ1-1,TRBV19,CASSLPDRPTEAFF,TGTGCCAGTAGTCTCCCCGACAGGCCCACTGAAGCTTTCTTT
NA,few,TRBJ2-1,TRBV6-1,CASSRTGLAGLNEQFF,TGTGCCAGCAGTAGGACAGGGCTAGCGGGGCTAAATGAGCAGTTCTTC
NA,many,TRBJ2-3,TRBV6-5,CASSYGQSTQYF,TGTGCCAGCAGTTACGGTCAGAGTACGCAGTATTTT
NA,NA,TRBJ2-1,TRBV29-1,CSFYSAGEQFF,TGCAGCTTTTACTCAGCGGGCGAGCAGTTCTTC
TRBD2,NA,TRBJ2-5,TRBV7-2,CASSLASGIETQYF,TGTGCCAGCAGCTTAGCTAGCGGGATCGAGACCCAGTACTTC
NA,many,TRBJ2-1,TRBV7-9,CASRQSSYNEQFF,TGTGCCAGCAGGCAGAGCTCCTACAATGAGCAGTTCTTC
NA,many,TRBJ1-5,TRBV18,CASSPLRAFIQGSNQPQHF,TGTGCCAGCTCACCGCTAAGGGCCTTTATCCAGGGGAGCAATCAGCCCCAGCATTTT
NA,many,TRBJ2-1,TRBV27,CASSFLNEQFF,TGTGCCAGCAGTTTCCTCAATGAGCAGTTCTTC
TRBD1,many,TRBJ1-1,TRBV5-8,CASRDRVVRTEAFF,TGTGCCAGTAGAGACAGGGTCGTCCGCACTGAAGCTTTCTTT
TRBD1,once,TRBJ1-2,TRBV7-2,CASSPTGTALGYGYTF,TGTGCCAGCAGCCCAACCGGGACAGCCCTGGGCTATGGCTACACCTTC
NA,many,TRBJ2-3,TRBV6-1,CASSEASAGSSTDTQYF,TGTGCCAGCAGTGAAGCGTCCGCGGGGTCTAGCACAGATACGCAGTATTTT
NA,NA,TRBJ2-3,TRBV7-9,CASSFGGPRDTQYF,TGTGCCAGCAGCTTCGGGGGGCCAAGGGATACGCAGTATTTT
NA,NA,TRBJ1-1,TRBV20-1,CSARPGDTEAFF,TGCAGTGCTAGACCAGGGGACACTGAAGCTTTCTTT
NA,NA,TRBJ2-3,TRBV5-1,CASSLWSSADTQYF,TGCGCCAGCAGCTTGTGGTCCAGCGCAGATACGCAGTATTTT
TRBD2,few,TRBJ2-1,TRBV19,CASSIGGSYNEQFF,TGTGCCAGTAGTATAGGCGGGAGCTACAATGAGCAGTTCTTC
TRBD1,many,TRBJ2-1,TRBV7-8,CASRIGQGNEQFF,TGTGCCAGCAGGATCGGACAGGGGAATGAGCAGTTCTTC
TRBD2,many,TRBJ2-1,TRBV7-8,CASSLGYGGGSDEQFF,TGTGCCAGCAGCTTAGGATACGGCGGGGGGTCCGATGAGCAGTTCTTC
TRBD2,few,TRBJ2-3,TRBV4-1,CASSQVVRAGGDTQYF,TGCGCCAGCAGCCAAGTGGTTCGAGCCGGGGGGGATACGCAGTATTTT
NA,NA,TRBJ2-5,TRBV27,CASSLRHGRWETQYF,TGTGCCAGCAGCCTCCGGCATGGAAGGTGGGAGACCCAGTACTTC